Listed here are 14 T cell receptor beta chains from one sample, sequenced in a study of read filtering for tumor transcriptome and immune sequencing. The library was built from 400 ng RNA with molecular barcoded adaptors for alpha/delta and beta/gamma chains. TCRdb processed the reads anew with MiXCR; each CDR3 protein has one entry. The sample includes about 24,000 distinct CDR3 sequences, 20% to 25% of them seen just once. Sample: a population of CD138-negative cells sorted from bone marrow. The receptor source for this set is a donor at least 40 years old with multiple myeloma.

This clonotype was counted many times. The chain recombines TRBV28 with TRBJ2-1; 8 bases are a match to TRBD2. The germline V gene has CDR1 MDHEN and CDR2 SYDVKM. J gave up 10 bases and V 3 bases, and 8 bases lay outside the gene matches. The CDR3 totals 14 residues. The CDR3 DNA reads TGTGCCAGCAGTTTCCGGAGCGGGAGAGGGGAGCAGTTCTTC. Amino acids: CASSFRSGRGEQFF.

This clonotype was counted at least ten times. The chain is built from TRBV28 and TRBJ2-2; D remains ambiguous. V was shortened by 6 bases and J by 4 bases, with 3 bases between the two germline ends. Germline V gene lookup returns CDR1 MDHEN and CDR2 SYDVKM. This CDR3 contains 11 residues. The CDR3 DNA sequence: TGTGCCAGCAGCAGCACCGGGGAGCTGTTTTTT. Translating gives CASSSTGELFF.

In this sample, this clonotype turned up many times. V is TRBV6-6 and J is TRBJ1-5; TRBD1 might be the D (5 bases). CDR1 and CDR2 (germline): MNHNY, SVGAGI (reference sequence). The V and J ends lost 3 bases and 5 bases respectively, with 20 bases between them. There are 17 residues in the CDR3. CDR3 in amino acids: CASSYIGGGDFDQPQHF. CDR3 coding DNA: TGTGCCAGCAGTTATATTGGAGGAGGGGACTTCGATCAGCCCCAGCATTTT.

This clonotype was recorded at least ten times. CDR3 sequence: CSVEGGGSGELFF. CDR3 sequence (DNA): TGCAGCGTTGAGGGGGGGGGTTCCGGGGAGCTGTTTTTT. The V and J genes are TRBV29-1 and TRBJ2-2, with 7 bases fitting TRBD2. The CDR3 is made up of 13 amino acids. The V gene's germline CDR1 is SQVTM and CDR2 ANQGSEA. After removal of 3 bases from V and 6 bases from J, the junction contained 4 bases not matched to a gene.

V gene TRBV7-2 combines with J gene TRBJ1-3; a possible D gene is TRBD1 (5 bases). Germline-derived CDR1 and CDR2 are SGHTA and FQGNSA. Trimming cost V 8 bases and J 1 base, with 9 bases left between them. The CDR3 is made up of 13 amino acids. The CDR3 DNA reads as TGTGCCAGCGGCAGGGAATCTGGAAACACCATATATTTT. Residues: CASGRESGNTIYF.

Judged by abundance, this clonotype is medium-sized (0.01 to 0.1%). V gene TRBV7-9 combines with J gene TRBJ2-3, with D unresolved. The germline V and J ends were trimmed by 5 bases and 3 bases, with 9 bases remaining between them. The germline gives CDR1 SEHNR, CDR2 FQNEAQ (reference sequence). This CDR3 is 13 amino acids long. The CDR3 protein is CASSRTDTDTQYF. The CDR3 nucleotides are TGTGCCAGCAGCCGGACGGATACAGATACGCAGTATTTT.

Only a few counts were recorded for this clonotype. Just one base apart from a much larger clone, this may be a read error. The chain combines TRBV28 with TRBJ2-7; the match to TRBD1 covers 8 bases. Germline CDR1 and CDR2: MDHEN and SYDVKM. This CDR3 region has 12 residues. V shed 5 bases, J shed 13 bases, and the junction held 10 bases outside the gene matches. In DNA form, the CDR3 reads TGTGCCAGCAGTCCGGCTGGGGACAGGCCTTACTTC. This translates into CASSPAGDRPYF.

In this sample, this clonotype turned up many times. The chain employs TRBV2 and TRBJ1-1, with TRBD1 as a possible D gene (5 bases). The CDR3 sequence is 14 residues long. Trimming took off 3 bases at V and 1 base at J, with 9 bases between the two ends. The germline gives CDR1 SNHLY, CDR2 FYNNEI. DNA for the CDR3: TGTGCCAGCAGTGACAGGGCTCAGAACACTGAAGCTTTCTTT. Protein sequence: CASSDRAQNTEAFF.

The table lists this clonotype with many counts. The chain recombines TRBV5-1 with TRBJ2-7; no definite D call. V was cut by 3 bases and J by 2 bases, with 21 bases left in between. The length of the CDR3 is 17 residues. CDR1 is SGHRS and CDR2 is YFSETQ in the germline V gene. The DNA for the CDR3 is TGCGCCAGCAGCTCGTTGAGCTCTGAGAGAACTACCTACGAGCAGTACTTC. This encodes CASSSLSSERTTYEQYF.

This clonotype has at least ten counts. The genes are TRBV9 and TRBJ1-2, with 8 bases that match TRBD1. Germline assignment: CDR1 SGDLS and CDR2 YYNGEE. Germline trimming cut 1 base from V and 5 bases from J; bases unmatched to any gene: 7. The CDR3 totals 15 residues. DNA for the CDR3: TGTGCCAGCAGCGTATGGACAGGGTCGGGGTATGGCTACACCTTC. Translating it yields CASSVWTGSGYGYTF.

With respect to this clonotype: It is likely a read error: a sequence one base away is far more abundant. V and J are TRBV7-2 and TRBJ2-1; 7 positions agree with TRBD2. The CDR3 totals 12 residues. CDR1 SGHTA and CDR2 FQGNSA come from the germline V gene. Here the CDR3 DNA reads TGTGCCAGCAGCCAGAGCGGGAATGAGCGGTTCTTC. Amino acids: CASSQSGNERFF.

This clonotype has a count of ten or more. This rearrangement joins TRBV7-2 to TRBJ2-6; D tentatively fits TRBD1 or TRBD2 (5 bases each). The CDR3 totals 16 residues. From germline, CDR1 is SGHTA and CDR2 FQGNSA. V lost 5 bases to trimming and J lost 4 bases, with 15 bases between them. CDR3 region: CASSQPLGVGANVLTF. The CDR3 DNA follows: TGTGCCAGCAGCCAGCCCCTGGGGGTCGGGGCCAACGTCCTGACTTTC.

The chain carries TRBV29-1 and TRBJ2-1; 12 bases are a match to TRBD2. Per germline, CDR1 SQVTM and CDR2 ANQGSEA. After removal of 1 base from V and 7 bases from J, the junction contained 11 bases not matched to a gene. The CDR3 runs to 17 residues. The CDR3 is CSVEGGGLAGSLNEQFF. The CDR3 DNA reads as TGCAGCGTTGAAGGTGGTGGACTAGCGGGATCGTTAAATGAGCAGTTCTTC.

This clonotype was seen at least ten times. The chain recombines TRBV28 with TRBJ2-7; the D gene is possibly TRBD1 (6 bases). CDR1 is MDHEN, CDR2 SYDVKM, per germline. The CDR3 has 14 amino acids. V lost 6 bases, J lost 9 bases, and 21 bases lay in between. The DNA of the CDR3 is TGTGCCAGCAGGCCCATTGGACAGACGACTGGGCAGTACTTC. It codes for CASRPIGQTTGQYF.